This TCR beta chain was sequenced for a study of glioma-infiltrating T cells after dendritic cell vaccination. Study information: Dendritic cells derived from monocytes and pulsed with autologous tumor lysate formed the vaccine.

TCRdb's copy holds only in-frame clones and misses some; the assay was immunoSEQ multiplex PCR. This repertoire shows tens of thousands of clones, 85% found once; its top ten account for around 10%. The V gene's germline CDR1 is MNHNS and CDR2 SASEGT. The V gene end was trimmed by 5 bases and the J gene end by 2 bases; junction bases not matched to a gene: 6. The CDR3 is made up of 15 amino acids. All glioblastoma patients lacked an isocitrate dehydrogenase mutation. PBMC sampling occurred before vaccination, two weeks after the third dose, and at progression. V usage is TRBV6-1 and J usage is TRBJ2-1, with TRBD2 matching 7 bases. The TCR sequence derives from a human donor with glioblastoma. This sample comprised blood, obtained before dendritic cell vaccination. CDR3 protein: CASSLLAGAYNEQFF. The CDR3 DNA reads as TGTGCCAGCAGTCTTTTAGCGGGCGCCTACAATGAGCAGTTCTTC.